These 5 T cell receptor beta chains came from one sample sequenced in a study of circulating CD8 cells and anti-PD-1 response in melanoma. Using roughly 14 ng of total RNA, TCR libraries were made with the QIAseq Immune Repertoire TCR panel. MiXCR was run by TCRdb on the reads, yielding one entry per CDR3 protein. In the table there are approximately 370 distinct CDR3 sequences, about 5% of which are singletons. Sorting of live CD3+CD8+TCRalphabeta+ cells by PD-1 and/or TIGIT gave four subsets. The specimen was CD8+ T cells from PBMCs, collected at baseline or after one month of anti-PD-1 therapy (not recorded which). Every receptor here comes from a human donor with melanoma.

By sample share, this clonotype is large. At one of its ends the junction is not consistent with the germline gene, which may arise from a read error. CDR3 nucleotide sequence: TGTGCCAGCAGTGCACAGTCCTCTAATTCACCCCTCCACTTT. Its protein product is CASSAQSSNSPLHF. The rearrangement uses TRBV6-5 and TRBJ1-6; D remains unclear. Germline values: CDR1 MNHEY, CDR2 SVGAGI. This CDR3 contains 14 residues.

This clonotype counts as large (0.1 to 1%). The chain couples TRBV5-5 to TRBJ1-1, with D uncertain. V was clipped by 2 bases and J by 1 base, with 9 bases between them. The CDR3 length is 14 residues. Per germline, CDR1 SGHKS and CDR2 YYEKEE (reference sequence). CDR3 in amino acids: CASSFSWQNTEAFF. The CDR3 DNA reads as TGTGCCAGCAGCTTCTCATGGCAGAACACTGAAGCTTTCTTT.

This clonotype ranks as large. The rearrangement joins TRBV6-5 to TRBJ2-3; a weak D match, TRBD1 (6 bases). Deletions cut 6 bases from V and 5 bases from J, with 12 bases between. CDR1 MNHEY and CDR2 SVGAGI come from the germline V gene. The CDR3 runs to 13 residues. The CDR3 region is CASSVRQEDTQYF. As DNA, the CDR3 is TGTGCCAGCAGCGTACGACAGGAAGATACGCAGTATTTT.

By frequency in the sample, this clonotype is large (0.1 to 1%). The V and J genes are TRBV6-5 and TRBJ1-4; possibly TRBD1 for D (5 bases). The V gene lost 0 bases and the J gene lost 6 bases, with 23 bases spanning the gap. Germline values: CDR1 MNHEY, CDR2 SVGAGI. This CDR3 comprises 19 residues. The CDR3 sequence: CASSYSVRDARSQDEKLFF. CDR3 coding DNA: TGTGCCAGCAGTTACTCGGTCCGGGACGCAAGATCGCAGGATGAAAAACTGTTTTTT.

This clonotype has a handful of counts. The V call is TRBV27, the J call TRBJ1-2; 7 bases fit TRBD1. V was clipped by 6 bases and J by 4 bases; unmatched bases: 8. Germline CDR1 and CDR2: MNHEY and SMNVEV (reference sequence). CDR3 size: 14 residues. CDR3: CASREQGNLYGYTF. CDR3 coding DNA: TGTGCCAGCAGGGAACAGGGGAACCTCTATGGCTACACCTTC.